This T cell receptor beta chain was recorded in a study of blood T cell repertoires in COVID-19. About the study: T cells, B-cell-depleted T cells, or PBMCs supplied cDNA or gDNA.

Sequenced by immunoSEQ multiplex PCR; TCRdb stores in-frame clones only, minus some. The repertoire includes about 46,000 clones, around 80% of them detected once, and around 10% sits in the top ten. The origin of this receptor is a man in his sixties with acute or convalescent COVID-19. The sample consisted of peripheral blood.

CDR3 nucleotide sequence: TGTGCCAGCAGTGTTTACCGCGGACAGATGGAGACCCAGTACTTC. It specifies CASSVYRGQMETQYF. This chain joins TRBV2 and TRBJ2-5; D is perhaps TRBD1 (6 bases). CDR1 is SNHLY, CDR2 FYNNEI, per germline. V was cut by 4 bases and J by 5 bases, with 17 bases left in between. CDR3 length: 15 amino acids.